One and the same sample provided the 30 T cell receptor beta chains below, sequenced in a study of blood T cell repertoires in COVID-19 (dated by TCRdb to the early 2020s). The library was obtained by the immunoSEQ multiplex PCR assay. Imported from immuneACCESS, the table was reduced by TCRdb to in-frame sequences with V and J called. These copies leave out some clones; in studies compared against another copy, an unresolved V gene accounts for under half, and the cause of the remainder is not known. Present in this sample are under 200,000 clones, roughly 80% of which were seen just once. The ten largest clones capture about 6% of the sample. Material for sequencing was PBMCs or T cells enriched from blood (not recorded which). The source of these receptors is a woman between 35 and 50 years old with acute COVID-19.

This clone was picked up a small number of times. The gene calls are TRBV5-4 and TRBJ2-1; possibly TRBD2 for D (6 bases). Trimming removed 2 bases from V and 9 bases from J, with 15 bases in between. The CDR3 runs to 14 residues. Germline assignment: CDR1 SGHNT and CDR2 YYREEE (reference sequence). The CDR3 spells CASSFRDSHSEQFF. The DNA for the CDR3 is TGTGCCAGCAGCTTCCGGGACTCCCACAGTGAGCAGTTCTTC.

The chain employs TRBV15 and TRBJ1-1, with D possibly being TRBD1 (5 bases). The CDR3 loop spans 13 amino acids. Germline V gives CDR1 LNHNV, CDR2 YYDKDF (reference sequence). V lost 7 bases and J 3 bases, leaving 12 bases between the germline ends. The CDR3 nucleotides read TGTGCCACCATCGGGGGTATGGACACTGAAGCTTTCTTT. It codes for CATIGGMDTEAFF.

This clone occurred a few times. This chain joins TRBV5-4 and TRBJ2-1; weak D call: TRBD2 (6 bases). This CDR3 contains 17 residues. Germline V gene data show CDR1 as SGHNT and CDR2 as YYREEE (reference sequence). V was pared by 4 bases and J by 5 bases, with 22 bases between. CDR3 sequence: CASSRAQLRAGHNEQFF. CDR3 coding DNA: TGTGCCAGCAGCCGCGCCCAACTCCGAGCGGGTCACAATGAGCAGTTCTTC.

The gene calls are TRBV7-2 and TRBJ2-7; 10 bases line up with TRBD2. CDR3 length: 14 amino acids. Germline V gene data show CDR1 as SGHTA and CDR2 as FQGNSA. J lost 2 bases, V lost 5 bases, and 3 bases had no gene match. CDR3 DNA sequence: TGTGCCAGCAGCCTTAGCGGGGGGACCTACGAGCAGTACTTC. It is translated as CASSLSGGTYEQYF.

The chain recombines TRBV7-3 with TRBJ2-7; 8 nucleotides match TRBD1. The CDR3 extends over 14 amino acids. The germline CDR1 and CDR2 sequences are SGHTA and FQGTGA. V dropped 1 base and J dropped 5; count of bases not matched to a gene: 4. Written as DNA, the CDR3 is TGTGCCAGCAGCTTAAGCGCAGGGGGCGACGAGCAGTACTTC. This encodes CASSLSAGGDEQYF.

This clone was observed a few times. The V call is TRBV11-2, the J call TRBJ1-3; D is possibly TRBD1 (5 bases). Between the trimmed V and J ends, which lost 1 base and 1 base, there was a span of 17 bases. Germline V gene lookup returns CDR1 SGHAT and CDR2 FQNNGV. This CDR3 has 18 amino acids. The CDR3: CASSLGLQGTHSGNTIYF. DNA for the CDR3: TGTGCCAGCAGCTTAGGGTTGCAGGGTACCCATTCTGGAAACACCATATATTTT.

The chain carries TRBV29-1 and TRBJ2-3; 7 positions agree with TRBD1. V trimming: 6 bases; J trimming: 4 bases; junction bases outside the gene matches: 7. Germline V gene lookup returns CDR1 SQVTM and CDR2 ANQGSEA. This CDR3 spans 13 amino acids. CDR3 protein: CSVGKGASDTQYF. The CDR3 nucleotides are TGCAGCGTGGGTAAGGGGGCCTCAGATACGCAGTATTTT.

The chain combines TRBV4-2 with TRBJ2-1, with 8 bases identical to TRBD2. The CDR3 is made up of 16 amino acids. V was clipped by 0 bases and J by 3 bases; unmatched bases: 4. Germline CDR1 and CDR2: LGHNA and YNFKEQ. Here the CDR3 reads CASSQEGSGNYNEQFF. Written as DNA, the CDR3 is TGTGCCAGCAGCCAAGAAGGTAGCGGGAACTACAATGAGCAGTTCTTC.

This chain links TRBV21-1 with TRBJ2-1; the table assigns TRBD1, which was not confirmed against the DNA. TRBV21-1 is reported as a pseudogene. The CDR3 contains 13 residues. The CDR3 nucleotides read TGTGCCCGCAGCAAAAGAGCAGGGAATGAGCAGTTCTTC. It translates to CARSKRAGNEQFF.

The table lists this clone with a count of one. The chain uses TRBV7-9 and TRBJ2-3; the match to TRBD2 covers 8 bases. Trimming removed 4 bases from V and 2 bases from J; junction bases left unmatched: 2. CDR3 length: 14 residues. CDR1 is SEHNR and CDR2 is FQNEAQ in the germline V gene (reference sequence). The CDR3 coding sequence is TGTGCCAGCAGCTCCGGACTAGCCACAGATACGCAGTATTTT. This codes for CASSSGLATDTQYF.

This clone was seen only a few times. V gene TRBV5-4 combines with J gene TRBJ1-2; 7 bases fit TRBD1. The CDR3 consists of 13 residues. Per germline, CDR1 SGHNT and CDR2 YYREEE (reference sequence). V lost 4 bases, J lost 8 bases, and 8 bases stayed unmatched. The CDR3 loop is CASSTDRVGGYTF. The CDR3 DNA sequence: TGTGCCAGCAGCACAGACAGGGTGGGAGGCTACACCTTC.

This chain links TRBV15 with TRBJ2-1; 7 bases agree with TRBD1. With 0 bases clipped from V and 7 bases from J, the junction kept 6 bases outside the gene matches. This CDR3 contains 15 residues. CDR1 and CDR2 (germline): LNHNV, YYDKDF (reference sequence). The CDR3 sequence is CATSRDRAGGNEQFF. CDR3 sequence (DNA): TGTGCCACCAGCAGAGATCGGGCAGGGGGAAATGAGCAGTTCTTC.

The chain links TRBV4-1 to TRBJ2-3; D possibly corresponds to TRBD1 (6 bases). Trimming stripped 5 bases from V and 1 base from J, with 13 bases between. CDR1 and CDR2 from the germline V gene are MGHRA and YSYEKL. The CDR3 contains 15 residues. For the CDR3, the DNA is TGCGCCAGCAGCTCTCTCGCAGGGGGCACAGATACGCAGTATTTT. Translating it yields CASSSLAGGTDTQYF.

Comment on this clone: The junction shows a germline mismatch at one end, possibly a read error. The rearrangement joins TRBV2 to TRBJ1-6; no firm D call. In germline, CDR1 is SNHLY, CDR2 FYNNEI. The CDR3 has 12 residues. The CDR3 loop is CASSEGPRESDF. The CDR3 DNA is TGTGCCAGCAGTGAAGGCCCCCGCGAGTCGGACTTT. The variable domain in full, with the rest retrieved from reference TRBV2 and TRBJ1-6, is EPEVTQTPSHQVTQMGQEVILRCVPISNHLYFYWYRQILGQKVEFLVSFYNNEISEKSEIFDDQFSVERPDGSNFTLKIRSTKLEDSAMYFCASSEGPRESDFGNGTRLTVT.

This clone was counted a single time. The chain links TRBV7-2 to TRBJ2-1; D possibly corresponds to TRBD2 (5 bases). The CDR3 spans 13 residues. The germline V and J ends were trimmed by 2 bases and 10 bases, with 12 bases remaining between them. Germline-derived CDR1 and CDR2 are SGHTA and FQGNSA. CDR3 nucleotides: TGTGCCAGCAGCTTATTGGCCGGAGGCGAGCAGTTCTTC. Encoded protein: CASSLLAGGEQFF.

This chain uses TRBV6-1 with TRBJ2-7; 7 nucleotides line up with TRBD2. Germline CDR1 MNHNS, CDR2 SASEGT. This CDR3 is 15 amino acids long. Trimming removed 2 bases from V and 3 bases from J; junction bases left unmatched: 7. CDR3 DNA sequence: TGTGCCAGCAGTGAAAATCCTAGCGGACTCTACGAGCAGTACTTC. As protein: CASSENPSGLYEQYF.

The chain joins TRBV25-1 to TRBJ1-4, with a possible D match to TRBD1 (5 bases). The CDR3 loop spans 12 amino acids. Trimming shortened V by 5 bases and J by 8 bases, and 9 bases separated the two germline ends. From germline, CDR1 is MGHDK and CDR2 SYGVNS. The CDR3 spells CASSLGGEKLFF. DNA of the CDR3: TGTGCCAGCAGTTTGGGGGGGGAAAAACTGTTTTTT.

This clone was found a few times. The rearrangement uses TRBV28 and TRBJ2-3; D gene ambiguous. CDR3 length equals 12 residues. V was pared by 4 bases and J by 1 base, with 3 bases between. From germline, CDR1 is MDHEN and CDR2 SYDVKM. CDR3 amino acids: CASSSGTDTQYF. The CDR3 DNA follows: TGTGCCAGCAGTTCCGGCACAGATACGCAGTATTTT.

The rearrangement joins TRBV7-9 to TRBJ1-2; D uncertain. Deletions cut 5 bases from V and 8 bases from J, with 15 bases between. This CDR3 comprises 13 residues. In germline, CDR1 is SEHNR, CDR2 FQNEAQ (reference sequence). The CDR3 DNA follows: TGTGCCAGCAGCCGAACAGAAAATGGCGGCTACACCTTC. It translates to CASSRTENGGYTF.

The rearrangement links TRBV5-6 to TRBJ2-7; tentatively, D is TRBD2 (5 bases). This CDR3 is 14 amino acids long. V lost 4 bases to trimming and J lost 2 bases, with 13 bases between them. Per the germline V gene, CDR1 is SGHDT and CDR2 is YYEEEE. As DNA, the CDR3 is TGTGCCAGCAGCCCCCGTGGAGGTACCTACGAGCAGTACTTC. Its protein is CASSPRGGTYEQYF.

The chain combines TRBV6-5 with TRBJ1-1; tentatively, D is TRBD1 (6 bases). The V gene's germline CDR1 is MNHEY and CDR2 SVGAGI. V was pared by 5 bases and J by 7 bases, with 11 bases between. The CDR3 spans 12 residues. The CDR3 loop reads CASSRQGNEAFF. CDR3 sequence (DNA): TGTGCCAGCAGTCGCCAGGGGAATGAAGCTTTCTTT.

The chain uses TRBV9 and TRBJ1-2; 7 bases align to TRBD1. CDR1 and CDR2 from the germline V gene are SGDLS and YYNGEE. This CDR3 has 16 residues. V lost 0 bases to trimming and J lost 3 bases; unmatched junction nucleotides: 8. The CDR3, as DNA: TGTGCCAGCAGCGTAGCTCCTGACAGGGATGACTATGGCTACACCTTC. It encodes CASSVAPDRDDYGYTF.

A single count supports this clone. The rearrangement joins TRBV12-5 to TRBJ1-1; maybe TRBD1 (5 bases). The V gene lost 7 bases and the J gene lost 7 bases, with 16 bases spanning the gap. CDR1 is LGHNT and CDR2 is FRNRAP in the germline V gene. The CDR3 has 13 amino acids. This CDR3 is CASALVEGVEAFF. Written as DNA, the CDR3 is TGTGCTAGTGCCTTGGTAGAAGGGGTTGAAGCTTTCTTT. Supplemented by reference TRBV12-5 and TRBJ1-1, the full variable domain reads DARVTQTPRHKVTEMGQEVTMRCQPILGHNTVFWYRQTMMQGLELLAYFRNRAPLDDSGMPKDRFSAEMPDATLATLKIQPSEPRDSAVYFCASALVEGVEAFFGQGTRLTVV.

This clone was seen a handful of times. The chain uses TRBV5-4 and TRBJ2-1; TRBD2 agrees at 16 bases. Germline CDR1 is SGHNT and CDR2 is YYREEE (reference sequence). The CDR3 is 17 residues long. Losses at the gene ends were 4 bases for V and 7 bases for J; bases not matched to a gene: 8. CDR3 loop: CASSVGTSGRAGNEQFF. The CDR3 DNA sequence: TGTGCCAGCAGCGTAGGGACTAGCGGGAGGGCAGGGAATGAGCAGTTCTTC.

In DNA, the CDR3 is TGCGCCAGCAGCTTGGTAGCGGCCCCAAATGAAAAACTGTTTTTT. It codes for CASSLVAAPNEKLFF. The chain employs TRBV5-1 and TRBJ1-4, with no clear D. The CDR3 extends over 15 amino acids. Germline lookup yields CDR1 SGHRS and CDR2 YFSETQ. V lost 0 bases and J 5 bases, leaving 11 bases between the germline ends.

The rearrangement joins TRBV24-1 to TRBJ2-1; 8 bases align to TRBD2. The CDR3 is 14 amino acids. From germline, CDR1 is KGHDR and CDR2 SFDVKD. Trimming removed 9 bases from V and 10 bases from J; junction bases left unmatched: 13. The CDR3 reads CATQGTSGSREQFF. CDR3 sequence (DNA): TGTGCCACCCAAGGGACCAGCGGGAGCAGGGAGCAGTTCTTC.

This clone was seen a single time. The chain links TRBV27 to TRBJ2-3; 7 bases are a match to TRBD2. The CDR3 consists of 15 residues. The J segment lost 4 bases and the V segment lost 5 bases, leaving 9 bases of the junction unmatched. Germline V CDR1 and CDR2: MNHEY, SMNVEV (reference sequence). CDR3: CASSTGWGGSDTQYF. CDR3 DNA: TGTGCCAGCAGTACCGGCTGGGGGGGGTCAGATACGCAGTATTTT.

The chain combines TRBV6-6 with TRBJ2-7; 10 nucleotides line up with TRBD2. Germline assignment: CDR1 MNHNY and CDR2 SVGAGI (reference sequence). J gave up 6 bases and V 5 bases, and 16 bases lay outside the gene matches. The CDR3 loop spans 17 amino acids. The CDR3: CASSRRTSGTSLSEQYF. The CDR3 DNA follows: TGTGCCAGCAGTCGGAGAACTAGCGGGACCAGCCTGAGCGAGCAGTACTTC.

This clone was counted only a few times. The CDR3 reads CASSAEPGRRGGTEAFF. DNA of the CDR3: TGTGCCAGTAGTGCCGAACCGGGCCGAAGGGGAGGCACTGAAGCTTTCTTT. This rearrangement joins TRBV19 to TRBJ1-1; weak D call: TRBD1 (5 bases). The CDR3 has 17 residues. Trimming removed 5 bases from V and 4 bases from J, with 23 bases in between. Germline values: CDR1 LNHDA, CDR2 SQIVND (reference sequence).

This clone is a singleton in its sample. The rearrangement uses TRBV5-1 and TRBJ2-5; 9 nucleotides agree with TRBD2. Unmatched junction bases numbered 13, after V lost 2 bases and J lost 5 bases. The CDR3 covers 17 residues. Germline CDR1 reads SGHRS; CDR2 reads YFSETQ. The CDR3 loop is CASSFSPGAGGDETQYF. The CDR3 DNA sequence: TGCGCCAGCAGCTTCTCCCCCGGAGCGGGAGGTGACGAGACCCAGTACTTC.